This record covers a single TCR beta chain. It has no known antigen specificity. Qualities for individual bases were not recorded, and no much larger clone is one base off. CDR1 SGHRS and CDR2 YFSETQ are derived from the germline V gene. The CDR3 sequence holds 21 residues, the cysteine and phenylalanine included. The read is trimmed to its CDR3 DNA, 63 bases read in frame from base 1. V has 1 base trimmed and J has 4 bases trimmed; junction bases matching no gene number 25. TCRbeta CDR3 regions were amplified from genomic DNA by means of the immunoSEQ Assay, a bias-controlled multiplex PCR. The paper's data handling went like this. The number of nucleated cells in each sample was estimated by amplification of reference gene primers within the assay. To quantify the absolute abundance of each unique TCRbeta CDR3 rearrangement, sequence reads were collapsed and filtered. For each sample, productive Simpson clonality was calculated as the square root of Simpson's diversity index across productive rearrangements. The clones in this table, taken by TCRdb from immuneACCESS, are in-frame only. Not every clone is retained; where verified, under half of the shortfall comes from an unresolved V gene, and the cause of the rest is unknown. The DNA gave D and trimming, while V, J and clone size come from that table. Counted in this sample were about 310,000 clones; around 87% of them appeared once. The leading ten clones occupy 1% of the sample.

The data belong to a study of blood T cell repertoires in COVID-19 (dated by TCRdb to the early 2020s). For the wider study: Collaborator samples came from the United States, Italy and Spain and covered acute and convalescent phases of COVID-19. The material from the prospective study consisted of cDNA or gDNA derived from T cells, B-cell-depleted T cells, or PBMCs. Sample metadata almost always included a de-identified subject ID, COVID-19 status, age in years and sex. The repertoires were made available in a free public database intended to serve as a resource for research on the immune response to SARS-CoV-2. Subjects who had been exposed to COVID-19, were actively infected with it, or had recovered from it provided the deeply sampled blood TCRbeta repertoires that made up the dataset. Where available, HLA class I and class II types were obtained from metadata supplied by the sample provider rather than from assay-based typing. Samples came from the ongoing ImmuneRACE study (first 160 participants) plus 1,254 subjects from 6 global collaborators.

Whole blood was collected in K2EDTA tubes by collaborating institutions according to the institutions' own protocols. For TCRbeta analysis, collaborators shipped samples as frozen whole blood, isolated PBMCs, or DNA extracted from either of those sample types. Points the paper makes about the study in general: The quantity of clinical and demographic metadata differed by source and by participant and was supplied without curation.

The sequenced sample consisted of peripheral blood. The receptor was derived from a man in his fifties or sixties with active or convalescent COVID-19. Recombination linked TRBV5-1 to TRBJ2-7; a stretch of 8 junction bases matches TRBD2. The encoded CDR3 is CASSLNGQGSRSLAGLYEQYF. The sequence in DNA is TGCGCCAGCAGCTTGAACGGCCAGGGTAGTCGGTCGCTAGCGGGCCTTTACGAGCAGTACTTC.